This T cell receptor (beta chain) was captured in a study of blood T cell repertoires in COVID-19. TCRdb's copy holds only in-frame clones and misses some; the assay was immunoSEQ multiplex PCR. The data contain approximately 170,000 clones, roughly 80% of them singletons. CDR1 and CDR2 from the germline V gene are MDHEN and SYDVKM. Trimming cost V 8 bases and J 9 bases; bases outside gene matches: 10. The CDR3 runs to 15 residues. The source of this sequence is a man aged 45 to 65 who had recovered from COVID-19. Sequenced input: PBMCs or T cells enriched from blood (not recorded which). The chain combines TRBV28 with TRBJ1-6; 10 bases match TRBD1. This CDR3 is CASCEAGTGVSPLHF. The CDR3 coding sequence is TGTGCCAGCTGTGAGGCCGGGACAGGGGTTTCACCCCTCCACTTT.